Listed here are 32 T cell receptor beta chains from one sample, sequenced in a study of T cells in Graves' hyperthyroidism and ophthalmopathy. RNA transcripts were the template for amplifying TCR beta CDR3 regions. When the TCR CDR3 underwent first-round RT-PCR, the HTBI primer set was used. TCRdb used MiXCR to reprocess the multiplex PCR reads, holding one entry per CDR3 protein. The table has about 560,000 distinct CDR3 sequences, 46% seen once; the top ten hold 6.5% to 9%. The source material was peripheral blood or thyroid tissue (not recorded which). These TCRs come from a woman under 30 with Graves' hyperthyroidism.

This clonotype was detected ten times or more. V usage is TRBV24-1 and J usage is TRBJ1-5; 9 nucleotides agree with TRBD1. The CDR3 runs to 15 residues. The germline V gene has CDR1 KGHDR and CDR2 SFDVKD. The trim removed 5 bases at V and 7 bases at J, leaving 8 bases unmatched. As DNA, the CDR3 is TGTGCCACCAGTGCCAAGGACAGGGGACACCAGCCCCAGCATTTT. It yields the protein CATSAKDRGHQPQHF.

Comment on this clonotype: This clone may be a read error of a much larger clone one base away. For the CDR3, the DNA is TGTGCCAGCAGCGGGAGGACAGGGGATCAGCTCCAGCATTTT. Amino acid sequence: CASSGRTGDQLQHF. The chain combines TRBV7-7 with TRBJ1-5, with TRBD1 identical over 9 bases. This CDR3 spans 14 amino acids. Germline CDR1 and CDR2: SSHAT and FNYEAQ (reference sequence).

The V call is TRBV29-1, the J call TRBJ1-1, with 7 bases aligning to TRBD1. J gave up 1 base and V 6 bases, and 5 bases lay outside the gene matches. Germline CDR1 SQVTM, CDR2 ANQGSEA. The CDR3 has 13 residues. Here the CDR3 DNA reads TGCAGCGTACGACAGGGATCGAACACTGAAGCTTTCTTT. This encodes CSVRQGSNTEAFF.

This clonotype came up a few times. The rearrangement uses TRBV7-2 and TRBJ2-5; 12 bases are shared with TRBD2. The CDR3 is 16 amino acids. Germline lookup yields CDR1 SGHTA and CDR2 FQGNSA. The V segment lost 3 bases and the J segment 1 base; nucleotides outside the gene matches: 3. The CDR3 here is CASSLRTSGTQETQYF. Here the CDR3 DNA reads TGTGCCAGCAGCTTGCGGACTAGCGGGACCCAAGAGACCCAGTACTTC.

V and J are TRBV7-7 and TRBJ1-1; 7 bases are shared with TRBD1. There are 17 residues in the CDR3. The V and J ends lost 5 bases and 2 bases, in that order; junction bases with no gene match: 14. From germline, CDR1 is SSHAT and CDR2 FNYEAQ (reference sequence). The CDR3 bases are TGTGCCAGCAGCCCATTCCCTCGGGGGACAGCAAACACTGAAGCTTTCTTT. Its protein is CASSPFPRGTANTEAFF.

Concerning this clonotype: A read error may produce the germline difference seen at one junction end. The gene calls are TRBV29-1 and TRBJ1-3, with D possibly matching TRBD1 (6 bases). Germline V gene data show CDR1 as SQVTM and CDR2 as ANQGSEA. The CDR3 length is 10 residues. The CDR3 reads CSGLPDSVPF. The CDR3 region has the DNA TGCAGCGGTCTCCCGGACAGCGTCCCTTTT.

In DNA, the CDR3 is TGTGCCAGCAGCACCCGCCCGGGCCCAGGGGAGCTGTTTTTT. The encoded protein is CASSTRPGPGELFF. The chain links TRBV7-9 to TRBJ2-2; D remains ambiguous. V lost 5 bases and J 8 bases, leaving 15 bases between the germline ends. The CDR3 is made up of 14 amino acids. Germline-derived CDR1 and CDR2 are SEHNR and FQNEAQ (reference sequence).

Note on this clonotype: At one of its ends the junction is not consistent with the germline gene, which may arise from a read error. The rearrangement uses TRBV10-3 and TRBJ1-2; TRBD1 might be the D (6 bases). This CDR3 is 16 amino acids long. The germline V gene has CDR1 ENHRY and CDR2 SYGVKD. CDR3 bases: TGTGCCAGCAGTTACTCGTTGCAGGGGACTAACTATGGCTACACCTTC. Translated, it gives CASSYSLQGTNYGYTF.

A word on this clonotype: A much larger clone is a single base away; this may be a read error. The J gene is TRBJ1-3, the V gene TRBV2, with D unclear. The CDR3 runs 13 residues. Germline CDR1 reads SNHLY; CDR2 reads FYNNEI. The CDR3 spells CAGSPTRGNTIYF. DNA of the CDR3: TGTGCCGGCAGTCCTACCAGGGGAAACACCATATATTTT.

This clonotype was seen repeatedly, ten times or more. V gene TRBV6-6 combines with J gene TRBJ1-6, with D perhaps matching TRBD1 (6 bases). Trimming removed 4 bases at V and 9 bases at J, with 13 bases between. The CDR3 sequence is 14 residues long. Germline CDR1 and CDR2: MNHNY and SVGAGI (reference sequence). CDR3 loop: CASSWTELRSPLHF. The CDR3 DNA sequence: TGTGCCAGCAGTTGGACAGAGCTTCGTTCACCCCTCCACTTT.

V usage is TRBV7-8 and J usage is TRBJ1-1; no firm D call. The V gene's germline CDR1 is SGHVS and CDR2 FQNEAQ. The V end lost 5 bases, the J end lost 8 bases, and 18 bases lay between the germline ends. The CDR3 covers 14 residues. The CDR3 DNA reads TGTGCCAGCAGCCATAGGAAGTGGACCCCAGAAGCTTTCTTT. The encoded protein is CASSHRKWTPEAFF.

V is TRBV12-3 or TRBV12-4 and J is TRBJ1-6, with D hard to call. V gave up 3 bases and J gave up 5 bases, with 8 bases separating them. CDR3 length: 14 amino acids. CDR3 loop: CASSLTNNNSPLHF. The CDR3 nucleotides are TGTGCCAGCAGTTTGACAAACAATAATTCACCCCTCCACTTT.

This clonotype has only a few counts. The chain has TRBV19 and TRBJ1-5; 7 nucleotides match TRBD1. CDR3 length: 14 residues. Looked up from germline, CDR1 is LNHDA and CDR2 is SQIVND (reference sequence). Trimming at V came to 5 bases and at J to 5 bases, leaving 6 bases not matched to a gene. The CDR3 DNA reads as TGTGCCAGTAGTCTCCGGACAGGTCATCAGCCCCAGCATTTT. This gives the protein CASSLRTGHQPQHF.

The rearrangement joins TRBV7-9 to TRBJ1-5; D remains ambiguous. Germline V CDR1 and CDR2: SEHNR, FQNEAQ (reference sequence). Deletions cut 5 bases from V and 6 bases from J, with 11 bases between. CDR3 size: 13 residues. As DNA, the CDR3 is TGTGCCAGCAGCCGAGTATCCTCTCAGCCCCAGCATTTT. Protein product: CASSRVSSQPQHF.

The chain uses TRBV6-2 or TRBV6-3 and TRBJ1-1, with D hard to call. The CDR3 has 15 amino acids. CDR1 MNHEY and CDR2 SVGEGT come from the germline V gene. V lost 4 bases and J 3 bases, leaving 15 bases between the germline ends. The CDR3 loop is CASSSTSTGYTEAFF. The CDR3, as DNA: TGTGCCAGCAGTTCAACTTCGACCGGGTACACTGAAGCTTTCTTT.

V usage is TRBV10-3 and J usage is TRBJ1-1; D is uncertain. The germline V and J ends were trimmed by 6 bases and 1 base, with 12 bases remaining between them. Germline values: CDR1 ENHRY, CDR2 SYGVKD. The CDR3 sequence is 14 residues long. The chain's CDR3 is CAISFSDGNTEAFF. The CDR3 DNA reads TGTGCCATCAGCTTCTCGGATGGGAACACTGAAGCTTTCTTT.

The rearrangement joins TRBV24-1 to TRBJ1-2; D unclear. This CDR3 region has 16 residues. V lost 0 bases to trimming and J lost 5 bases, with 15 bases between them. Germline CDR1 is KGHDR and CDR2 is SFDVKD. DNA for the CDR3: TGTGCCACCAGTGATTTGCTGGTGATGCAAATATATGGCTACACCTTC. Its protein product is CATSDLLVMQIYGYTF.

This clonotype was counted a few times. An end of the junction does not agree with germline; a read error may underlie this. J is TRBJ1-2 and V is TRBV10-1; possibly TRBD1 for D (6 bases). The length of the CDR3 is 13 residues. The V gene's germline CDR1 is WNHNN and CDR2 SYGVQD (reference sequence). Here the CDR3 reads CAGRAGGAYGYTF. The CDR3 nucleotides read TGTGCCGGCAGGGCGGGGGGGGCCTATGGCTACACCTTC.

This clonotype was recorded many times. The CDR3 loop is CATSRDRAGGVYEQYF. CDR3 sequence (DNA): TGTGCCACCAGCAGAGATCGAGCGGGAGGAGTCTACGAGCAGTACTTC. This chain links TRBV15 with TRBJ2-7; TRBD2 matches at 9 bases. V shed 0 bases, J shed 3 bases, and the junction held 6 bases outside the gene matches. Per the germline V gene, CDR1 is LNHNV and CDR2 is YYDKDF (reference sequence). The length of the CDR3 is 16 residues.

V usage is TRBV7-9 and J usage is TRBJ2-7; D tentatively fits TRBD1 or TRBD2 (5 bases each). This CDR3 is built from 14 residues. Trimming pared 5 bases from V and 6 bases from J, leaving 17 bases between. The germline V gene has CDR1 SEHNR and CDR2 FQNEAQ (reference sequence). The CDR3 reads CASSPWDREREQYF. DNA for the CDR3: TGTGCCAGCAGCCCCTGGGACCGGGAACGCGAGCAGTACTTC.

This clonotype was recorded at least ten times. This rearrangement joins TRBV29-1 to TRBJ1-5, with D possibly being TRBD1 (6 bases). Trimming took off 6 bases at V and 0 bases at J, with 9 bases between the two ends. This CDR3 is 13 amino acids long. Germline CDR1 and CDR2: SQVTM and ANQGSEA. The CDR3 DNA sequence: TGCAGCGTAGTACAGGGTAGCAATCAGCCCCAGCATTTT. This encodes CSVVQGSNQPQHF.

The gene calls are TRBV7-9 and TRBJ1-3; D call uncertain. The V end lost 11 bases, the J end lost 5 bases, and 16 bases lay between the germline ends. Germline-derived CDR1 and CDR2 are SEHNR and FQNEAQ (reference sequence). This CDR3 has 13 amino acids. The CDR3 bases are TGTGCCCGGATCCCGACCCAGAGAAACACCATATATTTT. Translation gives CARIPTQRNTIYF.

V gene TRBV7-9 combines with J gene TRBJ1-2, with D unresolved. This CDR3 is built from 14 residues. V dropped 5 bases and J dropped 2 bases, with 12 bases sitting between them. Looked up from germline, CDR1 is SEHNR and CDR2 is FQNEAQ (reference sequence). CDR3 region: CASSGRVANYGYTF. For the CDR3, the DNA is TGTGCCAGCAGCGGGCGTGTGGCGAACTATGGCTACACCTTC.

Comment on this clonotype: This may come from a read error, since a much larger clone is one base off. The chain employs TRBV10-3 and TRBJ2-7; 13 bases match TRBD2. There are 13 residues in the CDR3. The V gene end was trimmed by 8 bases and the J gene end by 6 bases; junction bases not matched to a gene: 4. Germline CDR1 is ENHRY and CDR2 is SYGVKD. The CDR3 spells CAISGLAGAEQYF. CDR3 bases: TGTGCCATCTCCGGACTAGCGGGAGCCGAGCAGTACTTC.

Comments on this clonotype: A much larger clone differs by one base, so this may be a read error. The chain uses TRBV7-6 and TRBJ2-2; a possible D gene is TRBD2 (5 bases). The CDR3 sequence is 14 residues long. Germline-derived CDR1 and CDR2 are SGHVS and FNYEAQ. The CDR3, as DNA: TGTGCCAGCAGCTTTTCCACGAACACCGGGGAGCTGCTTTTT. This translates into CASSFSTNTGELLF.

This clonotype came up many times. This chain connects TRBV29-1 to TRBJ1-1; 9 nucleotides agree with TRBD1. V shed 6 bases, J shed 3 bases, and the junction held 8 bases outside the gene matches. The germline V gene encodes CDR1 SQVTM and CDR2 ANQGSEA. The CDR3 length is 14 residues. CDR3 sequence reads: CSVGTGWKDTEAFF. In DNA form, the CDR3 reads TGCAGCGTAGGGACAGGGTGGAAGGACACTGAAGCTTTCTTT. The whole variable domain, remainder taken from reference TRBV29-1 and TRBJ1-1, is SAVISQKPSRDICQRGTSLTIQCQVDSQVTMMFWYRQQPGQSLTLIATANQGSEATYESGFVIDKFPISRPNLTFSTLTVSNMSPEDSSIYLCSVGTGWKDTEAFFGQGTRLTVV.

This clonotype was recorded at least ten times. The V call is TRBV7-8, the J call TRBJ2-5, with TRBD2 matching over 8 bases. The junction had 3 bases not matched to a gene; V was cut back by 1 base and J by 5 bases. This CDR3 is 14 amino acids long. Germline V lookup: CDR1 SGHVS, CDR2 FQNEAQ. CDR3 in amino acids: CASSLDGRGETQYF. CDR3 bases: TGTGCCAGCAGCTTAGACGGGAGGGGGGAGACCCAGTACTTC.

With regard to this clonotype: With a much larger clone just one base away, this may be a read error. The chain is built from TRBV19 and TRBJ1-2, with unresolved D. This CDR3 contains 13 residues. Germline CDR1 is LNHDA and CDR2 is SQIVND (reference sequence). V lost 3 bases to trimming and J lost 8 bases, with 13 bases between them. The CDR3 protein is CASSMGGARGYTF. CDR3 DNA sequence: TGTGCCAGTAGTATGGGAGGCGCGCGCGGCTACACCTTC.

Here the CDR3 reads CASSTYRATEAFF. DNA of the CDR3: TGTGCCAGTAGTACTTACAGGGCGACTGAAGCTTTCTTT. The chain joins TRBV19 to TRBJ1-1; tentatively, D is TRBD1 (6 bases). V was clipped by 4 bases and J by 5 bases, with 11 bases between them. Looked up from germline, CDR1 is LNHDA and CDR2 is SQIVND (reference sequence). This CDR3 is 13 amino acids long.

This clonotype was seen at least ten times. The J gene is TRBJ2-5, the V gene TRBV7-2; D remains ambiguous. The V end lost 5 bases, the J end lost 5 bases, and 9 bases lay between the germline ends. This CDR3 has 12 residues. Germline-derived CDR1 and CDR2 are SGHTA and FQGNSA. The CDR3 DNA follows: TGTGCCAGCAGCCCCCTACGTGAGACCCAGTACTTC. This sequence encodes CASSPLRETQYF.

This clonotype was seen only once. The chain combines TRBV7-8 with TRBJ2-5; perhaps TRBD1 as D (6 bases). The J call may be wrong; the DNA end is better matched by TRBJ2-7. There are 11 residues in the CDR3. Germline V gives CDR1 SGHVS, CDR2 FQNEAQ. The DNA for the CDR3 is TGTGCCAGAAGCAGGGGTTCCGAGCAGTACTTC. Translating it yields CARSRGSEQYF.

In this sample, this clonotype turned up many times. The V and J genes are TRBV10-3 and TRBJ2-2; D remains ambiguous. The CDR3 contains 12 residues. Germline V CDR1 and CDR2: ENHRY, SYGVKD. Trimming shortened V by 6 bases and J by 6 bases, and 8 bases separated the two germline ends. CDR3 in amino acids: CAIREGAGELFF. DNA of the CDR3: TGTGCCATCAGGGAAGGAGCCGGGGAGCTGTTTTTT.